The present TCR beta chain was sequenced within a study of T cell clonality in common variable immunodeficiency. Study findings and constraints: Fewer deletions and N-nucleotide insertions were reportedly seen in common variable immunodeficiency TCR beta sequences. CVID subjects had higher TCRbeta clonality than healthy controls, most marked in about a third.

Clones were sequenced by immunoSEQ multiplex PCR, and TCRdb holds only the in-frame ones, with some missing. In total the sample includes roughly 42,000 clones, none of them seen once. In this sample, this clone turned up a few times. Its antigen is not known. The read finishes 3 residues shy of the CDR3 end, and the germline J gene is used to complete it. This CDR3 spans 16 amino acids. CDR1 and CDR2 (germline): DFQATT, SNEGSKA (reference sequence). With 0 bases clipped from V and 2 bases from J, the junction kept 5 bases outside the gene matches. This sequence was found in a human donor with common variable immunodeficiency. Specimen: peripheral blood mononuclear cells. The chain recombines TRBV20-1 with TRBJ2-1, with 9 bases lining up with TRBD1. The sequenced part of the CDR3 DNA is TGCAGTGCTAGAGAAAAGGGACAGGGTACCTACAATGAG. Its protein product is CSAREKGQGTYNE. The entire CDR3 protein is CSAREKGQGTYNEQFF.